The 20 T cell receptor beta chains listed next were all sequenced from one sample in a study of T-cell memory formation after mild COVID-19. TCRdb reprocessed the 5' RACE reads via MiXCR and lists one record per CDR3 protein. The table shows roughly 480,000 distinct CDR3 sequences, with more than 20% occurring only once. The sequencing input was PBMCs or a T cell subset sorted from them (not recorded which). The receptors originated from an adult woman who had mild COVID-19 (a few samples of this study predate the infection). Cell type and time point are not known.

V gene TRBV12-3 or TRBV12-4 combines with J gene TRBJ2-6, with TRBD1 identical over 9 bases. The CDR3 sequence is 17 residues long. Trimming cost V 4 bases and J 1 base; bases outside gene matches: 5. The CDR3 DNA sequence: TGTGCCAGCAGTTGGACAGGGGTTACTTCTGGGGCCAACGTCCTGACTTTC. Amino acid sequence: CASSWTGVTSGANVLTF.

This clonotype was counted a few times. Since the CDR3 does not end with the conserved phenylalanine or tryptophan, this likely comes from a read error. The chain combines TRBV6-5 with TRBJ2-5, with D possibly being TRBD1 (5 bases). The CDR3 spans 14 residues. Germline lookup yields CDR1 MNHEY and CDR2 SVGAGI. The ends were cut back, 5 bases at V and 1 base at J, with 11 bases in the middle. CDR3 coding DNA: TGTGCCAGCAGTCGAAAAGACAGCCAAGAGACCCAGTACTTA. As protein: CASSRKDSQETQYL.

This clonotype came up a few times. The rearrangement links TRBV29-1 to TRBJ1-2; no reliable D call. The V end lost 4 bases, the J end lost 7 bases, and 16 bases lay between the germline ends. The germline V gene has CDR1 SQVTM and CDR2 ANQGSEA. The CDR3 loop spans 13 amino acids. The CDR3 region has the DNA TGCAGCGTTGCCGCGTATGCAGGTTTTGGCTACACCTTC. Translated, it gives CSVAAYAGFGYTF.

This sequence joins TRBV3-1 and TRBJ2-5, with TRBD1 identical over 9 bases. The CDR3 extends over 15 amino acids. The germline V gene encodes CDR1 LGHDT and CDR2 YNNKEL (reference sequence). V lost 1 base to trimming and J lost 2 bases; unmatched junction nucleotides: 2. CDR3 sequence: CASSQGGQGQETQYF. The CDR3 DNA is TGTGCCAGCAGCCAAGGCGGACAGGGGCAAGAGACCCAGTACTTC.

V gene TRBV3-1 combines with J gene TRBJ2-5; D might be TRBD2 (5 bases). The V gene lost 5 bases and the J gene lost 5 bases, with 9 bases spanning the gap. Germline CDR1 LGHDT, CDR2 YNNKEL (reference sequence). This CDR3 is 12 amino acids long. CDR3 protein: CASSTRGETQYF. CDR3 DNA: TGTGCCAGCAGCACCCGCGGGGAGACCCAGTACTTC.

The gene calls are TRBV20-1 and TRBJ1-1; maybe TRBD1 (6 bases). V was clipped by 2 bases and J by 3 bases, with 16 bases between them. Germline V lookup: CDR1 DFQATT, CDR2 SNEGSKA (reference sequence). The CDR3 runs to 15 residues. The CDR3 protein is CSARMGAGRYTEAFF. DNA for the CDR3: TGCAGTGCTAGAATGGGGGCGGGTCGGTACACTGAAGCTTTCTTT.

This clonotype was detected a few times. The J gene is TRBJ1-5, the V gene TRBV4-3; D is uncertain. Trimming stripped 0 bases from V and 7 bases from J, with 7 bases between. CDR3 length: 13 amino acids. Germline assignment: CDR1 LGHNA and CDR2 YSLEER. This CDR3 reads CASSQDTFQPQHF. Written as DNA, the CDR3 is TGCGCCAGCAGCCAAGATACCTTCCAGCCCCAGCATTTT.

V usage is TRBV28 and J usage is TRBJ2-1; no firm D call. Trimming removed 6 bases at V and 7 bases at J, with 13 bases between. Per the germline V gene, CDR1 is MDHEN and CDR2 is SYDVKM. This CDR3 comprises 13 residues. CDR3 DNA: TGTGCCAGCAGCGTCGGGTCGAGAAATGAGCAGTTCTTC. Its translation is CASSVGSRNEQFF.

This clonotype appeared a few times. This chain uses TRBV7-3 with TRBJ2-5, with D possibly matching TRBD2 (6 bases). Trimming took off 0 bases at V and 5 bases at J, with 13 bases between the two ends. CDR1 SGHTA and CDR2 FQGTGA come from the germline V gene. This CDR3 is built from 15 residues. Written as DNA, the CDR3 is TGTGCCAGCAGCTTAACGGGACTCGGAGGGGAGACCCAGTACTTC. Protein: CASSLTGLGGETQYF.

The rearrangement links TRBV14 to TRBJ2-7; 7 bases line up with TRBD2. This CDR3 has 15 amino acids. J gave up 3 bases and V 5 bases, and 10 bases lay outside the gene matches. Germline values: CDR1 SGHDN, CDR2 FVKESK. In nucleotides, the CDR3 is TGTGCCAGCAGCGGAATGGGCGGGAGTTTCTACGAGCAGTACTTC. Amino acids: CASSGMGGSFYEQYF.

Concerning this clonotype: An end of the junction differs from the germline gene, which may be a read error. The CDR3 reads CSARGNMGTLTYF. In DNA, the CDR3 is TGCAGTGCTAGAGGGAATATGGGGACACTCACTTACTTC. The chain has TRBV20-1 and TRBJ1-2; TRBD1 is a possible D gene (6 bases). In germline, CDR1 is DFQATT, CDR2 SNEGSKA (reference sequence). This CDR3 is built from 13 residues.

The rearrangement links TRBV6-1 to TRBJ1-6, with D unclear. Looked up from germline, CDR1 is MNHNS and CDR2 is SASEGT. There are 11 residues in the CDR3. V was pared by 6 bases and J by 8 bases, with 5 bases between. In nucleotides, the CDR3 is TGTGCCAGCAGGCGGGATTCACCCCTCCACTTT. Its translation: CASRRDSPLHF.

CDR3: CASSQMLAGIYNEQFF. In nucleotides, the CDR3 is TGCGCCAGCAGCCAAATGCTAGCGGGCATCTACAATGAGCAGTTCTTC. This chain links TRBV4-3 with TRBJ2-1; 8 bases agree with TRBD2. Per the germline V gene, CDR1 is LGHNA and CDR2 is YSLEER. The CDR3 spans 16 residues. With V trimmed by 2 bases and J by 3 bases, 6 bases remained unmatched.

The CDR3 region has the DNA TGCGCCAGCAGCCAAGGAGCGGGAGGGGGAGTATCACAAGAGACCCAGTACTTC. This translates into CASSQGAGGGVSQETQYF. This chain connects TRBV4-3 to TRBJ2-5; 10 bases align to TRBD2. J was trimmed by 2 bases and V by 1 base; bases with no gene match: 10. The CDR3 runs to 18 residues. Looked up from germline, CDR1 is LGHNA and CDR2 is YSLEER.

This clonotype occurred a few times. J is TRBJ2-7 and V is TRBV7-9; D is undetermined. Per germline, CDR1 SEHNR and CDR2 FQNEAQ (reference sequence). The CDR3 spans 13 residues. Deletions cut 5 bases from V and 0 bases from J, with 8 bases between. CDR3 loop: CASSRSRSYEQYF. The CDR3 nucleotides read TGTGCCAGCAGCCGGTCCCGCTCCTACGAGCAGTACTTC.

The chain uses TRBV18 and TRBJ2-7, with a possible D match to TRBD1 (5 bases). This CDR3 comprises 13 residues. Per germline, CDR1 KGHSH and CDR2 LQKENI. The V gene lost 3 bases and the J gene lost 5 bases, with 11 bases spanning the gap. The CDR3 here is CASSPAWGDEQYF. In DNA form, the CDR3 reads TGTGCCAGCTCACCTGCGTGGGGCGACGAGCAGTACTTC.

The gene calls are TRBV7-2 and TRBJ2-6; no firm D call. The CDR3 loop spans 15 amino acids. V dropped 5 bases and J dropped 0 bases, with 8 bases sitting between them. The germline V gene encodes CDR1 SGHTA and CDR2 FQGNSA. CDR3 bases: TGTGCCAGCAGCCGTGGATTCTCTGGGGCCAACGTCCTGACTTTC. Protein product: CASSRGFSGANVLTF.

This clonotype was counted between two and nine times. The gene calls are TRBV7-8 and TRBJ2-1; D possibly uses TRBD1 or TRBD2 (5 bases each). In germline, CDR1 is SGHVS, CDR2 FQNEAQ. Trimming shortened V by 7 bases and J by 0 bases, and 10 bases separated the two germline ends. The CDR3 sequence is 14 residues long. CDR3 nucleotide sequence: TGTGCCAGCACCACTGGGGGCTCCTACAATGAGCAGTTCTTC. Encoded protein: CASTTGGSYNEQFF.

The rearrangement links TRBV5-8 to TRBJ2-5; D unclear. Per the germline V gene, CDR1 is SGHTS and CDR2 is YDEGEE. The CDR3 loop spans 10 amino acids. V was trimmed by 2 bases and J by 14 bases, leaving 10 bases between them. The CDR3 DNA is TGTGCCAGCAGCTTTAACCGGGTCTACTTC. It translates to CASSFNRVYF.

The DNA of the CDR3 is TGTGCCAGCAGCGCCAGGACTGGTACCACTGAAGCTTTCTTT. Translating gives CASSARTGTTEAFF. The chain employs TRBV7-8 and TRBJ1-1; D unclear. Germline CDR1 SGHVS, CDR2 FQNEAQ. The CDR3 is made up of 14 amino acids. V dropped 5 bases and J dropped 4 bases, with 14 bases sitting between them. Full variable domain (rest looked up from reference TRBV7-8 and TRBJ1-1): GAGVSQSPRYKVAKRGQDVALRCDPISGHVSLFWYQQALGQGPEFLTYFQNEAQLDKSGLPSDRFFAERPEGSVSTLKIQRTQQEDSAVYLCASSARTGTTEAFFGQGTRLTVV.